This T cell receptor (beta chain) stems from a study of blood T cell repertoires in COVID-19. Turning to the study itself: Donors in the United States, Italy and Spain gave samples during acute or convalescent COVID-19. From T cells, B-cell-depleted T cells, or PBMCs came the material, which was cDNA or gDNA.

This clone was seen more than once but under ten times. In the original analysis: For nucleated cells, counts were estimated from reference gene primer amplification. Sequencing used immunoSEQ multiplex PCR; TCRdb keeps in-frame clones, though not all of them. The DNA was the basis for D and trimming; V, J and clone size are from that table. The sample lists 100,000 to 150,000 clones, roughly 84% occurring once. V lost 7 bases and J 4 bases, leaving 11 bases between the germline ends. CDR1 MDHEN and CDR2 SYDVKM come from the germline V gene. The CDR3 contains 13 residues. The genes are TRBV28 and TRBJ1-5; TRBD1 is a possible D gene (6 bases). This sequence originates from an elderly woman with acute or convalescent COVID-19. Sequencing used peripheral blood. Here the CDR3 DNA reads TGTGCCAGCAACAGGGATCCAAATCAGCCCCAGCATTTT. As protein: CASNRDPNQPQHF. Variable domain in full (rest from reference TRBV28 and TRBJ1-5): DVKVTQSSRYLVKRTGEKVFLECVQDMDHENMFWYRQDPGLGLRLIYFSYDVKMKEKGDIPEGYSVSREKKERFSLILESASTNQTSMYLCASNRDPNQPQHFGDGTRLSIL.